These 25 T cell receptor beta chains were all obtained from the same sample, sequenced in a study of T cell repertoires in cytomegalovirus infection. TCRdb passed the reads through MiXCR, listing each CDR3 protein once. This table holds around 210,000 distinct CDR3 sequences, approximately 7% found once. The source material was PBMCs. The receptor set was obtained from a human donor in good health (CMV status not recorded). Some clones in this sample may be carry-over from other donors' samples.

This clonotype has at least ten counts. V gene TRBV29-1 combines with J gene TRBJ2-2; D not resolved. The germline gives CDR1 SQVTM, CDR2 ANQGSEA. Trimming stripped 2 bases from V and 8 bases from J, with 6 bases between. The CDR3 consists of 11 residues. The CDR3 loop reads CSVESGGELFF. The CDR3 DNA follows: TGCAGCGTTGAAAGTGGGGGGGAGCTGTTTTTT.

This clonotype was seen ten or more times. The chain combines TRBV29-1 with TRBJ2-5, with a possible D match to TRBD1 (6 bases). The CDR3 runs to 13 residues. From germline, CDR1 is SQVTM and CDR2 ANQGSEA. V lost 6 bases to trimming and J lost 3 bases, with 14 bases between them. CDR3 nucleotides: TGCAGCGTCACAGGGATTGGGGAAGAGACCCAGTACTTC. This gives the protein CSVTGIGEETQYF.

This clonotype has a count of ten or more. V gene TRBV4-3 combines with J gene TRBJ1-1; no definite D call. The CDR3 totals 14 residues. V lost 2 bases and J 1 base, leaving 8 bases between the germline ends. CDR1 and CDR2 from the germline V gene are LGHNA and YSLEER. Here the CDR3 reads CASSQSRQNTEAFF. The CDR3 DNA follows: TGCGCCAGCAGCCAAAGCCGACAGAACACTGAAGCTTTCTTT.

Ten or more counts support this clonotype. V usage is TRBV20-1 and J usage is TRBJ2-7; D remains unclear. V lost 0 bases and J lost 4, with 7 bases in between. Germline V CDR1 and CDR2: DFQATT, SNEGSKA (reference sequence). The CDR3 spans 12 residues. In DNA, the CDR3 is TGCAGTGCTAGAGATATGGCTTACGAGCAGTACTTC. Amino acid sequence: CSARDMAYEQYF.

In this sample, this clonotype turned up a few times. The CDR3 sequence: CASSLSPSGGSGEQFF. Here the CDR3 DNA reads TGTGCCAGCAGTTTAAGTCCTAGCGGGGGTTCGGGTGAGCAGTTCTTC. The chain links TRBV28 to TRBJ2-1; 10 nucleotides align to TRBD2. Germline CDR1 and CDR2: MDHEN and SYDVKM. V dropped 2 bases and J dropped 9; count of bases not matched to a gene: 10. This CDR3 contains 16 residues. The full variable domain, completed using reference TRBV28 and TRBJ2-1, is DVKVTQSSRYLVKRTGEKVFLECVQDMDHENMFWYRQDPGLGLRLIYFSYDVKMKEKGDIPEGYSVSREKKERFSLILESASTNQTSMYLCASSLSPSGGSGEQFFGPGTRLTVL.

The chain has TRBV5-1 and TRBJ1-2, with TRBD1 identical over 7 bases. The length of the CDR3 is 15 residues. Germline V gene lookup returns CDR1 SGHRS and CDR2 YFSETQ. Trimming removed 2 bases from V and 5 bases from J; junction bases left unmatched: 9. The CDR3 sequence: CASSFNRGPLYGYTF. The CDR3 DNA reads TGCGCCAGCAGCTTTAACAGGGGCCCTCTATATGGCTACACCTTC.

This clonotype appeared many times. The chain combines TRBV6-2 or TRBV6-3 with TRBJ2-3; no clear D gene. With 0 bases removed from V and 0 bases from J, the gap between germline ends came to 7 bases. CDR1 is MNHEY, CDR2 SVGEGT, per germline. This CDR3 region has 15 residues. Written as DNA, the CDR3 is TGTGCCAGCAGTTACTCGAAACACAGCACAGATACGCAGTATTTT. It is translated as CASSYSKHSTDTQYF.

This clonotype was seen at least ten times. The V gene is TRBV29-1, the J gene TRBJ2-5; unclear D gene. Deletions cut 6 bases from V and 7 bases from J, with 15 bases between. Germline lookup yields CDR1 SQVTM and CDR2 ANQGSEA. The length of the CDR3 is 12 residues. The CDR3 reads CSVSTSTGTQYF. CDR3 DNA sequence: TGCAGCGTCTCGACCTCGACTGGGACCCAGTACTTC.

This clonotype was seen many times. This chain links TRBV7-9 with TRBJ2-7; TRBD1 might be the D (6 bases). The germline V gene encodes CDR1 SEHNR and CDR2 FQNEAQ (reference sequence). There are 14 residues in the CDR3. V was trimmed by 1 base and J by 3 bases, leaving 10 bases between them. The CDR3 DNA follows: TGTGCCAGCAGCTTAGATACAGGGAACTACGAGCAGTACTTC. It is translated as CASSLDTGNYEQYF.

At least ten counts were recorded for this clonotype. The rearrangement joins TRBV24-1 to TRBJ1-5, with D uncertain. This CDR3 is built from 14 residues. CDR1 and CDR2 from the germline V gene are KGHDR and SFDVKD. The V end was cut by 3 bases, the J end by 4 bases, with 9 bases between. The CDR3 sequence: CATSDTTVNQPQHF. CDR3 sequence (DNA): TGTGCCACCAGTGATACGACGGTGAATCAGCCCCAGCATTTT.

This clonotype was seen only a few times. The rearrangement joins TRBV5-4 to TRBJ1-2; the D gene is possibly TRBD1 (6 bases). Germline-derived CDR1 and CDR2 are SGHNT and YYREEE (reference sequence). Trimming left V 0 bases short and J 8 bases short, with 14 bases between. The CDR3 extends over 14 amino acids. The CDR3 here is CASSLEQGLGGYTF. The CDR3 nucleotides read TGTGCCAGCAGCTTGGAGCAGGGGCTCGGCGGCTACACCTTC. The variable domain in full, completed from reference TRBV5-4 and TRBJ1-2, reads ETGVTQSPTHLIKTRGQQVTLRCSSQSGHNTVSWYQQALGQGPQFIFQYYREEENGRGNFPPRFSGLQFPNYSSELNVNALELDDSALYLCASSLEQGLGGYTFGSGTRLTVV.

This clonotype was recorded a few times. The CDR3 protein is CASSLEPQGAGETQYF. The CDR3 region has the DNA TGTGCCAGCAGCTTAGAACCCCAGGGGGCAGGGGAGACCCAGTACTTC. V and J are TRBV7-2 and TRBJ2-5; TRBD1 matches 8 bases. J was trimmed by 5 bases and V by 1 base; bases with no gene match: 9. The V gene's germline CDR1 is SGHTA and CDR2 FQGNSA. The CDR3 has 16 residues. Variable domain in full (rest from reference TRBV7-2 and TRBJ2-5): GAGVSQSPSNKVTEKGKDVELRCDPISGHTALYWYRQSLGQGLEFLIYFQGNSAPDKSGLPSDRFSAERTGGSVSTLTIQRTQQEDSAVYLCASSLEPQGAGETQYFGPGTRLLVL.

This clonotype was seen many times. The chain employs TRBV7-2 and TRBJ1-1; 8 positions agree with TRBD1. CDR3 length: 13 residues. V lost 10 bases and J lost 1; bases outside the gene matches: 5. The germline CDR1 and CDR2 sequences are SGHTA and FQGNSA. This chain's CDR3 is CAILQGANTEAFF. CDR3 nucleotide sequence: TGTGCCATCCTCCAGGGGGCGAACACTGAAGCTTTCTTT.

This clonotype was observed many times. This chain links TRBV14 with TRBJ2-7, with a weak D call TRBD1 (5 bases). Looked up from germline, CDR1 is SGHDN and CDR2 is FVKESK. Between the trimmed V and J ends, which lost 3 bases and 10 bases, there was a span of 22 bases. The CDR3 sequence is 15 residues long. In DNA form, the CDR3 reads TGTGCCAGCAGCCACTATAGGGGTCCCCTCAGGGAACAGTACTTC. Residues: CASSHYRGPLREQYF.

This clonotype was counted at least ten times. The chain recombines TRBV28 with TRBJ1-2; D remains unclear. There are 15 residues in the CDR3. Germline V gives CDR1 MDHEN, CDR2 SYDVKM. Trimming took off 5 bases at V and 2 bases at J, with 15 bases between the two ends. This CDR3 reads CASSNSPLKNYGYTF. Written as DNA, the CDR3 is TGTGCCAGCAGTAATAGCCCACTGAAGAACTATGGCTACACCTTC.

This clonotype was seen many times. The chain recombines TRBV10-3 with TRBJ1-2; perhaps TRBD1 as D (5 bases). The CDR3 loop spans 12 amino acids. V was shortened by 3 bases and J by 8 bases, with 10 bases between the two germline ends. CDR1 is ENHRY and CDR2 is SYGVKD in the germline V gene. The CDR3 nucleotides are TGTGCCATCAGTGATGGGGGGGGGGGCTACACCTTC. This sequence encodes CAISDGGGGYTF.

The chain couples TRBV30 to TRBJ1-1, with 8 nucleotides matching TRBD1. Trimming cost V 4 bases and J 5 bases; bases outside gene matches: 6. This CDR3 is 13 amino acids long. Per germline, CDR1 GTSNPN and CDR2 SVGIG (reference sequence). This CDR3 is CAWTNRGGTEAFF. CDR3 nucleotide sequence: TGTGCCTGGACCAACAGGGGGGGGACTGAAGCTTTCTTT.

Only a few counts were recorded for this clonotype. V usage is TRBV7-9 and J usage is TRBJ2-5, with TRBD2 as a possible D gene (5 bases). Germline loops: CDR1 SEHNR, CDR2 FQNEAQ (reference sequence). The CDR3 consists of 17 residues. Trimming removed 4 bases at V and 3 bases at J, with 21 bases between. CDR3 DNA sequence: TGTGCCAGCAGCTCCCAAGGCCAGCGCGGGTCTAAAGAGACCCAGTACTTC. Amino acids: CASSSQGQRGSKETQYF.

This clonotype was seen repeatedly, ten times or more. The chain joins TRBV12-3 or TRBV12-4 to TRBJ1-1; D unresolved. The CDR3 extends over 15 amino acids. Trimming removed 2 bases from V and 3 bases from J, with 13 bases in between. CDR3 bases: TGTGCCAGCAGTTTAAGACCAGGACGAGACACTGAAGCTTTCTTT. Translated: CASSLRPGRDTEAFF.

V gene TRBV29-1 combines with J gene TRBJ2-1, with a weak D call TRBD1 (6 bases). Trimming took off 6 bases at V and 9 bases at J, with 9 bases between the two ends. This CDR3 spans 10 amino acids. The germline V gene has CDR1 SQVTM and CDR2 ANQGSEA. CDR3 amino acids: CSVGAVEQFF. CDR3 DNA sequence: TGCAGCGTGGGGGCGGTTGAGCAGTTCTTC.

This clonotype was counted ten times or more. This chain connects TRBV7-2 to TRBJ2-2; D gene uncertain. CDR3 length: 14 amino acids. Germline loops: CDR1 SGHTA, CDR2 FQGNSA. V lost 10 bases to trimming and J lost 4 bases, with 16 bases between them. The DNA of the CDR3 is TGTGCCACCTCTCCCCGGCCGGGCACCGGGGAGCTGTTTTTT. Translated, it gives CATSPRPGTGELFF.

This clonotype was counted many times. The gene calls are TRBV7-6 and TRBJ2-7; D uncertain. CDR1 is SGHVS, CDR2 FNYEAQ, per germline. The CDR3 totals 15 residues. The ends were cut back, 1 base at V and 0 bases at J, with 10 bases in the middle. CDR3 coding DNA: TGTGCCAGCAGCTTAGGGCAGGTGAGCTCCTACGAGCAGTACTTC. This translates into CASSLGQVSSYEQYF.

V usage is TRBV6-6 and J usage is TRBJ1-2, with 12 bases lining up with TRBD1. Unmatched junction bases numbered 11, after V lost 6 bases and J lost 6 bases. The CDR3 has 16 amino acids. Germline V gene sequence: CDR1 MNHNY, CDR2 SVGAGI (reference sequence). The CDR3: CASRGPGTGGADGYTF. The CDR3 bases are TGTGCCAGCAGGGGACCCGGGACAGGGGGCGCGGATGGCTACACCTTC.

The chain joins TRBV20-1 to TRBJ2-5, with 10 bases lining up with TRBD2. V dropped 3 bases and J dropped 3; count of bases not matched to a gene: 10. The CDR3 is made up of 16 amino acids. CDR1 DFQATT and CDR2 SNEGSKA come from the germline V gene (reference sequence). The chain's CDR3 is CSASKRGGPWEETQYF. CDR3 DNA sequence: TGCAGTGCTAGCAAGCGGGGGGGCCCTTGGGAAGAGACCCAGTACTTC.

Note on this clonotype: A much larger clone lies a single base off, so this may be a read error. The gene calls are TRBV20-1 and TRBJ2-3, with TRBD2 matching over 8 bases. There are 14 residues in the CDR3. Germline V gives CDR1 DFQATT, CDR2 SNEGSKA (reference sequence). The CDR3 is CGAVAGLLTDTQYF. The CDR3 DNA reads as TGCGGTGCGGTAGCGGGGTTACTCACAGATACGCAGTATTTT.